The 26 T cell receptor beta chains given below trace back to one sample, sequenced in a study of shared clonotypes between healthy human individuals. Cells designated naive CD8 were CD45RO-negative and were positively selected for CCR7, with terminally differentiated effector memory CD45RA+ cells excluded. Assay: immunoSEQ multiplex PCR; the TCRdb copy retains only in-frame clones and omits some. The data show about 2.2 million clones, just over 90% seen once. The sequencing sample was made of naive CD8+ T cells from PBMCs. Receptors were obtained from a man aged 18 to 30 in good health. Some clones in this sample may be carry-over from other donors' samples.

The V call is TRBV27, the J call TRBJ2-7; D is possibly TRBD1 (6 bases). The germline V gene encodes CDR1 MNHEY and CDR2 SMNVEV (reference sequence). V lost 1 base to trimming and J lost 5 bases, with 12 bases between them. This CDR3 contains 14 residues. This CDR3 reads CASSLFAGAHEQYF. The CDR3 DNA reads as TGTGCCAGCAGTTTATTTGCAGGGGCCCACGAGCAGTACTTC.

The CDR3 is CSVEDLGGGNTEAFF. The CDR3, as DNA: TGCAGCGTTGAAGATCTCGGGGGAGGGAACACTGAAGCTTTCTTT. The rearrangement links TRBV29-1 to TRBJ1-1; weak D call: TRBD1 (5 bases). V was trimmed by 0 bases and J by 1 base, leaving 12 bases between them. In germline, CDR1 is SQVTM, CDR2 ANQGSEA. This CDR3 contains 15 residues.

Comment on this clone: The sample holds other DNA sequences that translate to the same CDR3. The chain links TRBV6-5 to TRBJ1-2; no definite D call. V was trimmed by 2 bases and J by 6 bases, leaving 4 bases between them. Per germline, CDR1 MNHEY and CDR2 SVGAGI. The CDR3 consists of 11 residues. The CDR3 DNA reads as TGTGCCAGCAGTTACGGGGATGGCTACACCTTC. As protein: CASSYGDGYTF.

For this clone: Different DNA sequences within this sample yield the same CDR3. This rearrangement joins TRBV7-8 to TRBJ1-5; D gene unclear. The CDR3 has 14 residues. Deletions cut 3 bases from V and 0 bases from J, with 6 bases between. CDR1 is SGHVS and CDR2 is FQNEAQ in the germline V gene. CDR3 nucleotides: TGTGCCAGCAGCTTGGTCTATAGCAATCAGCCCCAGCATTTT. Its protein is CASSLVYSNQPQHF.

The chain uses TRBV19 and TRBJ1-4; D remains unclear. The V gene's germline CDR1 is LNHDA and CDR2 SQIVND (reference sequence). V lost 8 bases, J lost 10 bases, and 8 bases lay in between. The CDR3 length is 10 residues. The CDR3 DNA follows: TGTGCCAGTTGGTCCGGAAAACTGTTTTTT. Its translation is CASWSGKLFF. The full variable domain, completed using reference TRBV19 and TRBJ1-4, is DGGITQSPKYLFRKEGQNVTLSCEQNLNHDAMYWYRQDPGQGLRLIYYSQIVNDFQKGDIAEGYSVSREKKESFPLTVTSAQKNPTAFYLCASWSGKLFFGSGTQLSVL.

The V call is TRBV29-1, the J call TRBJ2-7, with 10 nucleotides matching TRBD2. The J segment lost 2 bases and the V segment lost 6 bases, leaving 4 bases of the junction unmatched. CDR3 length: 13 amino acids. Per the germline V gene, CDR1 is SQVTM and CDR2 is ANQGSEA. Here the CDR3 reads CSVAGGNAYEQYF. CDR3 nucleotides: TGCAGCGTAGCGGGAGGGAACGCCTACGAGCAGTACTTC.

The V gene is TRBV29-1, the J gene TRBJ2-7; a weak D match, TRBD1 (6 bases). Per germline, CDR1 SQVTM and CDR2 ANQGSEA. Between the trimmed V and J ends, which lost 1 base and 1 base, there was a span of 11 bases. The CDR3 sequence is 14 residues long. The CDR3 DNA is TGCAGCGTTGAAGTGTCAGGGGTTTCCTACGAGCAGTACTTC. Translated: CSVEVSGVSYEQYF.

The V call is TRBV19, the J call TRBJ2-2, with D perhaps TRBD2 (6 bases). This CDR3 has 16 amino acids. Germline V gene sequence: CDR1 LNHDA, CDR2 SQIVND (reference sequence). Trimming left V 7 bases short and J 4 bases short, with 19 bases between. The CDR3 nucleotides are TGTGCCAGTACCCCCTCTCGCGGGAAAAGCACCGGGGAGCTGTTTTTT. It translates to CASTPSRGKSTGELFF.

The chain combines TRBV6-6 with TRBJ2-2, with 9 bases that match TRBD1. The germline CDR1 and CDR2 sequences are MNHNY and SVGAGI (reference sequence). The J segment lost 6 bases and the V segment lost 3 bases, leaving 8 bases of the junction unmatched. The CDR3 spans 16 residues. For the CDR3, the DNA is TGTGCCAGCAGTTATTCTGGGGGGACAGGGCCCGGGGAGCTGTTTTTT. Translation gives CASSYSGGTGPGELFF.

The chain carries TRBV28 and TRBJ2-1, with D perhaps matching TRBD1 (6 bases). V was pared by 2 bases and J by 5 bases, with 10 bases between. CDR3 length equals 14 residues. CDR1 is MDHEN and CDR2 is SYDVKM in the germline V gene. The CDR3 loop reads CASSLNRVDNEQFF. The CDR3 DNA follows: TGTGCCAGCAGTTTAAACAGGGTCGACAATGAGCAGTTCTTC.

The chain has TRBV6-5 and TRBJ2-3, with TRBD1 identical over 7 bases. CDR3 length: 15 residues. Germline V gene sequence: CDR1 MNHEY, CDR2 SVGAGI. With V trimmed by 4 bases and J by 2 bases, 6 bases remained unmatched. The CDR3: CASSSPGTDTDTQYF. The CDR3 nucleotides read TGTGCCAGCAGTTCCCCGGGGACAGACACAGATACGCAGTATTTT.

The V and J genes are TRBV6-5 and TRBJ2-5, with D possibly TRBD1 on 6 matching bases. With 6 bases removed from V and 5 bases from J, the gap between germline ends came to 16 bases. The V gene's germline CDR1 is MNHEY and CDR2 SVGAGI. The CDR3 length is 14 residues. CDR3 in DNA: TGTGCCAGCAGATCCGGGACACAGATGGAGACCCAGTACTTC. It codes for CASRSGTQMETQYF.

The chain is built from TRBV4-2 and TRBJ2-7, with D unresolved. The germline gives CDR1 LGHNA, CDR2 YNFKEQ. This CDR3 has 15 residues. Trimming removed 4 bases from V and 4 bases from J, with 17 bases in between. CDR3 sequence: CASSLSISKSYEQYF. In DNA, the CDR3 is TGTGCCAGCAGCCTTAGTATATCTAAGTCGTACGAGCAGTACTTC.

The chain links TRBV28 to TRBJ2-2; 8 nucleotides match TRBD1. Losses at the gene ends were 5 bases for V and 4 bases for J; bases not matched to a gene: 3. This CDR3 has 14 residues. From germline, CDR1 is MDHEN and CDR2 SYDVKM. The CDR3 here is CASSQTGATGELFF. DNA of the CDR3: TGTGCCAGCAGTCAGACAGGGGCCACCGGGGAGCTGTTTTTT.

V and J are TRBV14 and TRBJ2-7; D not certain. With 0 bases removed from V and 2 bases from J, the gap between germline ends came to 11 bases. The CDR3 totals 15 residues. Germline lookup yields CDR1 SGHDN and CDR2 FVKESK. CDR3 in DNA: TGTGCCAGCAGCCAAGATATCAGAGTGCCCTACGAGCAGTACTTC. The encoded protein is CASSQDIRVPYEQYF. Based on the CDR3 plus reference TRBV14 and TRBJ2-7, the full variable domain is EAGVTQFPSHSVIEKGQTVTLRCDPISGHDNLYWYRRVMGKEIKFLLHFVKESKQDESGMPNNRFLAERTGGTYSTLKVQPAELEDSGVYFCASSQDIRVPYEQYFGPGTRLTVT.

The J gene is TRBJ2-7, the V gene TRBV6-5; D ambiguous. The germline V and J ends were trimmed by 2 bases and 2 bases, with 16 bases remaining between them. CDR1 MNHEY and CDR2 SVGAGI come from the germline V gene. The CDR3 spans 16 residues. The CDR3 DNA follows: TGTGCCAGCAGTTACCAACGGGCAGAAAGGCCCTACGAGCAGTACTTC. It translates to CASSYQRAERPYEQYF.

The chain carries TRBV7-3 and TRBJ2-7; D gene uncertain. CDR3 length: 15 residues. Germline loops: CDR1 SGHTA, CDR2 FQGTGA. Between the trimmed V and J ends, which lost 6 bases and 0 bases, there was a span of 15 bases. CDR3 coding DNA: TGTGCCAGCAGGTCCGTTGGGTCTTCCTCCTACGAGCAGTACTTC. It translates to CASRSVGSSSYEQYF.

V is TRBV6-1 and J is TRBJ2-5; maybe TRBD1 (6 bases). This CDR3 contains 14 residues. Trimming cost V 0 bases and J 5 bases, with 10 bases left between them. Per the germline V gene, CDR1 is MNHNS and CDR2 is SASEGT. For the CDR3, the DNA is TGTGCCAGCAGTGAAGCTCAGGGGATGGAGACCCAGTACTTC. It encodes CASSEAQGMETQYF.

V is TRBV6-6 and J is TRBJ2-2; 8 bases match TRBD2. The CDR3 has 16 residues. The J segment lost 0 bases and the V segment lost 6 bases, leaving 6 bases of the junction unmatched. CDR1 is MNHNY and CDR2 is SVGAGI in the germline V gene (reference sequence). The CDR3 sequence is CASRGPGLANTGELFF. CDR3 nucleotide sequence: TGTGCCAGCAGGGGACCGGGACTAGCGAACACCGGGGAGCTGTTTTTT.

The V gene is TRBV4-3, the J gene TRBJ2-5; 8 nucleotides align to TRBD1. The CDR3 has 15 amino acids. V lost 3 bases, J lost 3 bases, and 6 bases stayed unmatched. Germline CDR1 and CDR2: LGHNA and YSLEER. CDR3 protein: CASSHKGTGEETQYF. CDR3 DNA: TGCGCCAGCAGCCATAAAGGGACAGGAGAAGAGACCCAGTACTTC.

CDR3 loop: CASSLPGTGGRAGELFF. The CDR3, as DNA: TGTGCCAGCAGTTTACCCGGGACAGGGGGCCGAGCCGGGGAGCTGTTTTTT. V and J are TRBV28 and TRBJ2-2; TRBD1 matches 12 bases. The trim removed 2 bases at V and 6 bases at J, leaving 7 bases unmatched. Germline values: CDR1 MDHEN, CDR2 SYDVKM. The CDR3 runs to 17 residues.

The rearrangement uses TRBV5-1 and TRBJ2-3; 16 nucleotides match TRBD2. With V trimmed by 3 bases and J by 5 bases, 9 bases remained unmatched. Germline-derived CDR1 and CDR2 are SGHRS and YFSETQ. This CDR3 comprises 18 residues. The CDR3 sequence is CASSSTGLAGGPGDTQYF. CDR3 bases: TGCGCCAGCAGCTCCACGGGACTAGCGGGAGGGCCGGGAGATACGCAGTATTTT.

The chain is built from TRBV19 and TRBJ2-5, with no clear D. The CDR3 is made up of 13 amino acids. Germline CDR1 and CDR2: LNHDA and SQIVND (reference sequence). The V gene lost 7 bases and the J gene lost 4 bases, with 13 bases spanning the gap. In DNA, the CDR3 is TGTGCCAGTACCCCGTCGGAAGGAGAGACCCAGTACTTC. Encoded protein: CASTPSEGETQYF.

This clone was seen a single time. The genes are TRBV27 and TRBJ2-3; D call uncertain. The CDR3 spans 15 residues. CDR1 is MNHEY and CDR2 is SMNVEV in the germline V gene (reference sequence). V was shortened by 3 bases and J by 2 bases, with 12 bases between the two germline ends. CDR3: CASSFSPYSTDTQYF. The CDR3 nucleotides read TGTGCCAGCAGTTTTTCCCCCTACTCCACAGATACGCAGTATTTT.

This clone was observed a handful of times. Within the sample, other DNA sequences also encode this same CDR3. The CDR3 reads CASSQGGRNTEAFF. In DNA form, the CDR3 reads TGCGCCAGCAGCCAAGGGGGGAGGAACACTGAAGCTTTCTTT. The chain recombines TRBV4-1 with TRBJ1-1, with D perhaps matching TRBD1 (5 bases). CDR3 size: 14 residues. Per the germline V gene, CDR1 is MGHRA and CDR2 is YSYEKL. Trimming removed 1 base from V and 1 base from J, with 7 bases in between.

For the CDR3, the DNA is TGCGCCAGCAGCCAAGGCCGCCTCCACAATCAGCCCCAGCATTTT. Translation gives CASSQGRLHNQPQHF. The V gene is TRBV4-1, the J gene TRBJ1-5; D is unresolved. V was trimmed by 1 base and J by 3 bases, leaving 10 bases between them. Germline V gene lookup returns CDR1 MGHRA and CDR2 YSYEKL. This CDR3 has 15 residues.